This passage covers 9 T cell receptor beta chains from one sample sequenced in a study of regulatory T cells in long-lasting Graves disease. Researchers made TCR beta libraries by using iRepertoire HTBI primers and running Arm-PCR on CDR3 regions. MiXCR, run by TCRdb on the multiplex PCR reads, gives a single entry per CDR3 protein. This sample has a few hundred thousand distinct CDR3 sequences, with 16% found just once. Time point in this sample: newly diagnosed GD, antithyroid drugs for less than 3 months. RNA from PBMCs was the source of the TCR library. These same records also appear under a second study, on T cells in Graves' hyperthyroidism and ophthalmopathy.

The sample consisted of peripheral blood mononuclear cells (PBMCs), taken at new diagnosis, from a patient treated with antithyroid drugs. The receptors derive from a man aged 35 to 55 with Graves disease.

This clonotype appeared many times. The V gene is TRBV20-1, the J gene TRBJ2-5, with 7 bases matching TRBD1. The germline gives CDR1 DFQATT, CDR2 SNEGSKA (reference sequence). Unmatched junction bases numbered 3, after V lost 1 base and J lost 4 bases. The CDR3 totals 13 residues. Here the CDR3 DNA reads TGCAGTGCTAGAGTCGCAGGGGGAGAGACCCAGTACTTC. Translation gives CSARVAGGETQYF.

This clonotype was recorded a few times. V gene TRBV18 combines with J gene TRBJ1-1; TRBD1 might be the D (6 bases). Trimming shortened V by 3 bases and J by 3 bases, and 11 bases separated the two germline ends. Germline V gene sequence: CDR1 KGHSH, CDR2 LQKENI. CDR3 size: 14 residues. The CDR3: CASSPTGTDTEAFF. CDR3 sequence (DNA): TGTGCCAGCTCACCGACAGGCACGGACACTGAAGCTTTCTTT.

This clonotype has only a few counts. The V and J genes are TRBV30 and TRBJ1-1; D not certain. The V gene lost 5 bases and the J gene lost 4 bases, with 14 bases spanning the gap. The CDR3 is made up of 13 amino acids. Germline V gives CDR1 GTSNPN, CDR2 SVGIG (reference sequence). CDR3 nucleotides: TGTGCCTGGGCTTTTAACGAAGGCACTGAAGCTTTCTTT. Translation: CAWAFNEGTEAFF.

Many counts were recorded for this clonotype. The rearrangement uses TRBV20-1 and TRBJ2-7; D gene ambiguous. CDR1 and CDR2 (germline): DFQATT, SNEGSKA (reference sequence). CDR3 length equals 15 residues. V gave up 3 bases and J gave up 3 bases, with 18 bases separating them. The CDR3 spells CSASLGQAPYYEQYF. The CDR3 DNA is TGCAGTGCTAGTCTAGGGCAGGCGCCATACTACGAGCAGTACTTC.

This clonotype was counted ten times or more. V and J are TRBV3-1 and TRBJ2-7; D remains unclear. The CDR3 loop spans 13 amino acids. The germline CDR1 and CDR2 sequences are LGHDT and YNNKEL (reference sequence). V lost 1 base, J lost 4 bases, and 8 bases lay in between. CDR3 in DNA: TGTGCCAGCAGCCAAGTCCGAGGTTACGAGCAGTACTTC. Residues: CASSQVRGYEQYF.

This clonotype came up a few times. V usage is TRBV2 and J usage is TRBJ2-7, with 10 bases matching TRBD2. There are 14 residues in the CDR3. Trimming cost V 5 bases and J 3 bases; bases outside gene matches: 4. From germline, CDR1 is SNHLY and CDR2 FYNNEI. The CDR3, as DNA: TGTGCCAGCAGTCGGCTAGCGGGGGTCTACGAGCAGTACTTC. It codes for CASSRLAGVYEQYF.

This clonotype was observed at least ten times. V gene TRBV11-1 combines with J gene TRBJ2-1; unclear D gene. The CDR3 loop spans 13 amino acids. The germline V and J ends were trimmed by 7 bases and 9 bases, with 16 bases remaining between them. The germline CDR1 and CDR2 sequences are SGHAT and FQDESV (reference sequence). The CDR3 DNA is TGTGCCAGCAAAGGGTTTGATAGGAGTGAGCAGTTCTTC. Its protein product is CASKGFDRSEQFF.

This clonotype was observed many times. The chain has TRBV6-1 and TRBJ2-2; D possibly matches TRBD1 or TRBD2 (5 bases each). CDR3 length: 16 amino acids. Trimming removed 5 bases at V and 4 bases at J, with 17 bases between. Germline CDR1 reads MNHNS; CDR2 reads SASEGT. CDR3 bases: TGTGCCAGCAGTCTCAGGGCAGGGAGAGGCACCGGGGAGCTGTTTTTT. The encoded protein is CASSLRAGRGTGELFF.

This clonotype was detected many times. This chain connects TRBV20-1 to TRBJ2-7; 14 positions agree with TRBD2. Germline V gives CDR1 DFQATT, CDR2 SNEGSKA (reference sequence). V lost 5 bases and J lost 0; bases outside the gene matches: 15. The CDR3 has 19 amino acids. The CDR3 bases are TGCAGTGCTCCCGTGGTCGTCGGAGGGACTAGCGGGAGCTCCTACGAGCAGTACTTC. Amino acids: CSAPVVVGGTSGSSYEQYF.